This T cell receptor beta chain was sequenced for a study of post-analysis software for immune sequencing data. Study-level findings and limits: The study found TRBV5-6, TRBV5-1 and TRBV20-1 among roughly 5 TRBV segments more frequent in patients than controls. Normalized Chao1 diversity was significantly lower in multiple sclerosis patients than in controls.

As for this clonotype: What it binds is not known.

Each TCR beta cDNA library carried unique molecular identifiers. Once about 0.85 to 10 million T cells were used, approximately 470,000 cDNA molecules resulted. Each CDR3 protein is one row after TCRdb ran MiXCR on the PCR reads. In the table there are around 700,000 distinct CDR3 sequences, more than 50% of which are singletons. CDR1 and CDR2 (germline): SGHRS, YFSETQ. The V and J ends lost 3 bases and 6 bases respectively, with 12 bases between them. The CDR3 consists of 13 residues. This sequence originates from a girl aged 2 to 9 with multiple sclerosis. The chain employs TRBV5-1 and TRBJ1-2; D unclear. Material for sequencing was blood. CDR3 DNA: TGCGCCAGCAGCTCGGCAGAGGGCCATGGCTACACCTTC. Translated: CASSSAEGHGYTF.